These T cell receptor beta chains were read from a single sample in a study of cytomegalovirus exposure and HLA in healthy donors. Only in-frame clones appear in the TCRdb table, and some are missing; sequencing was by immunoSEQ multiplex PCR. In the table there are 200,000 to 250,000 clones, under 90% of which are singletons. Sequencing was carried out using PBMCs. The receptors derive from a human donor in good health. CDR3s include the opening cysteine and the closing phenylalanine or tryptophan. The D gene is left open where the match is weak. For some rows the clone size is stated as once, few or many, or as a class when expanded; others skip it.

D gene,clone size,J gene,V gene,CDR3 protein,CDR3 DNA
-,-,TRBJ1-1,TRBV4-1,CASLGRGGTEAFF,TGCGCCAGCCTAGGAAGGGGGGGCACTGAAGCTTTCTTT
TRBD2,-,TRBJ2-3,TRBV7-3,CASSLNLAGGEETDTQYF,TGTGCCAGCAGCTTAAATCTAGCGGGAGGGGAGGAGACAGATACGCAGTATTTT
TRBD1,-,TRBJ2-7,TRBV29-1,CSAYTGGSSYEQYF,TGCAGCGCCTACACAGGGGGGAGCTCCTACGAGCAGTACTTC
-,-,TRBJ1-3,TRBV11-2,CASSYQGLSGNTIYF,TGTGCCAGCAGCTACCAGGGACTCTCTGGAAACACCATATATTTT
TRBD2,-,TRBJ2-7,TRBV2,CASSDSTSGAYEQYF,TGTGCCAGCAGTGATTCGACTAGCGGAGCCTACGAGCAGTACTTC
TRBD1,-,TRBJ1-3,TRBV18,CASSPGQGFGNTIYF,TGTGCCAGCTCACCGGGACAGGGGTTTGGAAACACCATATATTTT
-,-,TRBJ2-2,TRBV4-3,CASSPPRATGELFF,TGCGCCAGCAGCCCCCCCAGGGCGACCGGGGAGCTGTTTTTT
TRBD1,-,TRBJ2-1,TRBV7-8,CASSPDRGWNEQFF,TGTGCCAGCAGCCCGGACAGGGGATGGAATGAGCAGTTCTTC
-,-,TRBJ2-3,TRBV9,CASSVDSHNTDTQYF,TGTGCCAGCAGCGTGGACTCCCACAACACAGATACGCAGTATTTT
TRBD1,-,TRBJ2-1,TRBV27,CASSPGTGAVEQFF,TGTGCCAGCAGCCCCGGGACAGGGGCTGTTGAGCAGTTCTTC
-,-,TRBJ2-7,TRBV11-2,CASSPVRGSSYEQYF,TGTGCCAGCAGCCCGGTTAGAGGGAGCTCCTACGAGCAGTACTTC
-,-,TRBJ2-6,TRBV6-6,CASTLEASSGANVLTF,TGTGCCAGCACTCTTGAGGCGAGCTCTGGGGCCAACGTCCTGACTTTC
TRBD1,-,TRBJ2-2,TRBV2,CASIGTGGDTGELFF,TGTGCCAGCATTGGGACAGGGGGAGACACCGGGGAGCTGTTTTTT
TRBD2,-,TRBJ2-1,TRBV14,CASSQDRLAGDNEQFF,TGTGCCAGCAGCCAAGATAGACTAGCGGGGGACAATGAGCAGTTCTTC
-,-,TRBJ1-4,TRBV7-9,CASSLHRRVGEKLFF,TGTGCCAGCAGCCTCCACCGCAGGGTGGGTGAAAAACTGTTTTTT
TRBD2,-,TRBJ2-1,TRBV5-1,CASSPGLSSGIYNEQFF,TGCGCCAGCAGCCCTGGGTTATCTAGCGGGATCTACAATGAGCAGTTCTTC
-,few,TRBJ1-1,TRBV4-1,CASSRTTNGRRTTEAFF,TGCGCCAGCAGCCGGACTACTAATGGACGGAGGACGACTGAAGCTTTCTTT
TRBD1,-,TRBJ2-3,TRBV19,CASSWGTGTDTQYF,TGTGCCAGTAGTTGGGGGACAGGGACAGATACGCAGTATTTT
-,-,TRBJ1-2,TRBV12-5,CASGPLGGALGYTF,TGTGCTAGTGGTCCGCTAGGGGGGGCGCTTGGCTACACCTTC
TRBD2,-,TRBJ2-7,TRBV27,CASRETLAGWNEQYF,TGTGCCAGCAGAGAGACCCTAGCGGGGTGGAATGAGCAGTACTTC
TRBD2,-,TRBJ2-7,TRBV7-3,CASSLKTSSGRDEQYF,TGTGCCAGCAGCTTAAAAACCTCTAGCGGGAGGGACGAGCAGTACTTC
TRBD1,once,TRBJ2-7,TRBV7-9,CASSLGDRAFGGQYF,TGTGCCAGCAGCTTAGGGGACAGGGCCTTCGGAGGGCAGTACTTC
TRBD2,few,TRBJ2-1,TRBV29-1,CSVGLAAYNEQFF,TGCAGCGTTGGACTAGCGGCCTACAATGAGCAGTTCTTC
-,-,TRBJ2-5,TRBV7-2,CASSLSVTHQETQYF,TGTGCCAGCAGCCTCAGCGTGACTCATCAAGAGACCCAGTACTTC
-,-,TRBJ1-4,TRBV9,CASSARGSANEKLFF,TGTGCCAGCAGCGCGCGGGGGTCGGCTAATGAAAAACTGTTTTTT
-,-,TRBJ2-5,TRBV7-8,CASSLRYRVMETQYF,TGTGCCAGCAGCTTACGATACAGGGTGATGGAGACCCAGTACTTC
-,-,TRBJ2-1,TRBV9,CASSVGGTRYNEQFF,TGTGCCAGCAGCGTAGGAGGTACCCGCTACAATGAGCAGTTCTTC
TRBD2,once,TRBJ2-7,TRBV30,CAWSFGGGVNEQYF,TGTGCCTGGAGTTTTGGCGGGGGAGTGAACGAGCAGTACTTC
-,-,TRBJ2-7,TRBV19,CASSKVRDSTYEQYF,TGTGCCAGTAGTAAGGTCAGGGATTCGACCTACGAGCAGTACTTC
-,-,TRBJ2-3,TRBV5-1,CASSSGELPTDTQYF,TGCGCCAGCAGCTCGGGGGAGCTACCCACAGATACGCAGTATTTT
TRBD1,-,TRBJ1-1,TRBV18,CASSPVTGGVNTEAFF,TGTGCCAGCTCACCAGTGACAGGGGGCGTGAACACTGAAGCTTTCTTT